This T cell receptor (beta chain) was sequenced in a study of siplizumab effects on memory and regulatory T cells. The study, taken as a whole, reports: Naive T cells looked more diverse than memory cells, and they looked like major contributors to the alloresponse.

The data were produced by immunoSEQ multiplex PCR, yet TCRdb's version contains in-frame clones alone and is incomplete. The sample has roughly 62,000 clones, about 92% seen once; the top ten hold about two fifths. V was cut by 0 bases and J by 6 bases, with 10 bases left in between. The CDR3 extends over 14 amino acids. Germline CDR1 is SGHKS and CDR2 is YYEKEE (reference sequence). On this clone itself: What it binds is not known.

Sequenced input: CD8+ T cells sorted from blood. This receptor was obtained from a human donor in good health. The chain recombines TRBV5-5 with TRBJ1-5, with no clear D. The CDR3 coding sequence is TGTGCCAGCAGCTTGGAAGGGTCGAGTCAGCCCCAGCATTTT. Protein: CASSLEGSSQPQHF.